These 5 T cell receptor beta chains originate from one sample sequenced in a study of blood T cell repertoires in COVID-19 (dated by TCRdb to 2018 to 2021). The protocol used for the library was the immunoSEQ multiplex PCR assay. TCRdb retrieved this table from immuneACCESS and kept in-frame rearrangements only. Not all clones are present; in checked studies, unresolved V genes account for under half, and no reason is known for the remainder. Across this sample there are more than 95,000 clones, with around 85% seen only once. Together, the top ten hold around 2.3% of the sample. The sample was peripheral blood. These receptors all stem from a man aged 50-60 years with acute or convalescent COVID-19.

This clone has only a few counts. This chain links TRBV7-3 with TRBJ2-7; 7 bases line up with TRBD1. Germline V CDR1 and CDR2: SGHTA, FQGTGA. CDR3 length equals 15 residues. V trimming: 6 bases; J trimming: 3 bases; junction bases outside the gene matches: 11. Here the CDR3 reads CASSSSPGQNYEQYF. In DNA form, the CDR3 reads TGTGCCAGCAGTTCCTCACCGGGACAGAACTACGAGCAGTACTTC.

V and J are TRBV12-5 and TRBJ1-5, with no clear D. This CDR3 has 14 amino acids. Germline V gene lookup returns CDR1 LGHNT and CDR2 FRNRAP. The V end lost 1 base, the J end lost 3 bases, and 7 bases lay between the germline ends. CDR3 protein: CASGLDRHNQPQHF. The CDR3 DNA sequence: TGTGCTAGTGGTTTGGACAGACACAATCAGCCCCAGCATTTT.

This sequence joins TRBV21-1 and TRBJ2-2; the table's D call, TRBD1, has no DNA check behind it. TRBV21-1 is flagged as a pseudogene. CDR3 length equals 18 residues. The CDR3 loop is CASSKNKGADKNTGELFF. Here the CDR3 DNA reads TGTGCCAGCAGCAAGAATAAAGGGGCAGACAAGAACACCGGGGAGCTGTTTTTT.

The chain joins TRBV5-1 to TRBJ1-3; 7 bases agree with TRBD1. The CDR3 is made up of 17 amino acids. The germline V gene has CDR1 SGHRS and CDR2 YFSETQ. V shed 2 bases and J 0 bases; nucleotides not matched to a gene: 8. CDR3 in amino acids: CASSLTTGTSSGNTIYF. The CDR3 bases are TGCGCCAGCAGCTTAACGACAGGGACTAGCTCTGGAAACACCATATATTTT.

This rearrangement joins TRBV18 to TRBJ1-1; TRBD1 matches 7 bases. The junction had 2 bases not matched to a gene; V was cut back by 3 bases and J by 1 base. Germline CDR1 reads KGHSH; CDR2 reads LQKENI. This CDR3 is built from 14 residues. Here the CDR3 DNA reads TGTGCCAGCTCACCCTGGACAGGGAACACTGAAGCTTTCTTT. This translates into CASSPWTGNTEAFF.